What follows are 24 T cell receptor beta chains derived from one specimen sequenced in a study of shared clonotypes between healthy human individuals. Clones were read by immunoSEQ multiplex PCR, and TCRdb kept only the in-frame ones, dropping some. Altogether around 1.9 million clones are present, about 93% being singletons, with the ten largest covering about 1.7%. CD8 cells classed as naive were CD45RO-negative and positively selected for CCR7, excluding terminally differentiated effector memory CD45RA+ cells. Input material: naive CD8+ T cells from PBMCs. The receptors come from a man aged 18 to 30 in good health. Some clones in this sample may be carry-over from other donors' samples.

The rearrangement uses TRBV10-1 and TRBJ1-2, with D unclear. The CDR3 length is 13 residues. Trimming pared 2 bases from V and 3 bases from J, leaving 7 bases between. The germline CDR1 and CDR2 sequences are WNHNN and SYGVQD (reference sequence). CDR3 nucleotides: TGCGCCAGCAGTGAGGGCAGGTACTATGGCTACACCTTC. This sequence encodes CASSEGRYYGYTF.

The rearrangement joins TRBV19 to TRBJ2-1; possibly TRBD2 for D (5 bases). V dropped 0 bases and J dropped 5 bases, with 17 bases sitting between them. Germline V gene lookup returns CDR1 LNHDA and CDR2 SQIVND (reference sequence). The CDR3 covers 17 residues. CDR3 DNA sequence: TGTGCCAGTAGTATAGATCTCGAGGGTATCCTACACAATGAGCAGTTCTTC. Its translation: CASSIDLEGILHNEQFF. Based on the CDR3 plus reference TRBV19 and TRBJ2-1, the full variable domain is DGGITQSPKYLFRKEGQNVTLSCEQNLNHDAMYWYRQDPGQGLRLIYYSQIVNDFQKGDIAEGYSVSREKKESFPLTVTSAQKNPTAFYLCASSIDLEGILHNEQFFGPGTRLTVL.

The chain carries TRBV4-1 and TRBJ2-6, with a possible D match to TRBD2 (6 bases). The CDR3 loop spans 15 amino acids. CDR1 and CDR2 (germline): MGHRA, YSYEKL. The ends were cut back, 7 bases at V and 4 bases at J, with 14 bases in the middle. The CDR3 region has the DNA TGCGCCAGCAAGGAGGGATTTTCCGGGGCCAACGTCCTGACTTTC. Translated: CASKEGFSGANVLTF.

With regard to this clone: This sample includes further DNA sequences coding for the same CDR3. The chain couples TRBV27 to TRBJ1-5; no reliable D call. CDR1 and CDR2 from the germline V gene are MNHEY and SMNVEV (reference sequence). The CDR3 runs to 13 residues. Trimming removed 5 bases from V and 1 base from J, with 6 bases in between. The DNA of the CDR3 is TGTGCCAGCAGTACCTACAGCAATCAGCCCCAGCATTTT. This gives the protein CASSTYSNQPQHF.

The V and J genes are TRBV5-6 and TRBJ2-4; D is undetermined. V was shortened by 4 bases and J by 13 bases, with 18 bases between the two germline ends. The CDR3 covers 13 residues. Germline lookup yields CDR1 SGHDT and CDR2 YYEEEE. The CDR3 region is CASSLPSGSAQYF. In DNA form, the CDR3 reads TGTGCCAGCAGCCTGCCATCCGGCTCAGCCCAGTACTTC.

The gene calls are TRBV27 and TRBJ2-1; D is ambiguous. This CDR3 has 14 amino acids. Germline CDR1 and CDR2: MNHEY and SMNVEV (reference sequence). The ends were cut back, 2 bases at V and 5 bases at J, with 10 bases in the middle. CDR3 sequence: CASSLRSRDNEQFF. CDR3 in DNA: TGTGCCAGCAGTTTACGGTCAAGAGACAATGAGCAGTTCTTC.

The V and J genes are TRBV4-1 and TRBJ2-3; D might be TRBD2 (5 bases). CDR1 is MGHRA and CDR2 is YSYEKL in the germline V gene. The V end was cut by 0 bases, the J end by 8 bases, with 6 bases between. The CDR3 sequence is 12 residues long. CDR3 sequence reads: CASSQDEGTQYF. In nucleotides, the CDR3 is TGCGCCAGCAGCCAAGATGAGGGTACGCAGTATTTT.

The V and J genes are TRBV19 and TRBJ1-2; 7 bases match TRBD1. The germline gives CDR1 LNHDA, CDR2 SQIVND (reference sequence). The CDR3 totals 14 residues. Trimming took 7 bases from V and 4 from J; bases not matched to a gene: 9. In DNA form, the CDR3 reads TGTGCCAGTACCGTTATCCGGGACAGCTATGGCTACACCTTC. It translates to CASTVIRDSYGYTF.

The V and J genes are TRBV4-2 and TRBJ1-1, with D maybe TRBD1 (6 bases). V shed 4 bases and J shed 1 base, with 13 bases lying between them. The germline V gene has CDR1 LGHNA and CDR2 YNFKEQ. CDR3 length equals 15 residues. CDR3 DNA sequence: TGTGCCAGCAGCCCACAACAGGGTTCGAACACTGAAGCTTTCTTT. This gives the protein CASSPQQGSNTEAFF.

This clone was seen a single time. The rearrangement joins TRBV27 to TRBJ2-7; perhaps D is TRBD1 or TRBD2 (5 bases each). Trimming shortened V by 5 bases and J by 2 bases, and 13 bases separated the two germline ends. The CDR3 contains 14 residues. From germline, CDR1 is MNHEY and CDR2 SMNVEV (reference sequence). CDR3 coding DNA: TGTGCCAGCAGTGCTCGGGACCCTGCCTACGAGCAGTACTTC. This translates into CASSARDPAYEQYF.

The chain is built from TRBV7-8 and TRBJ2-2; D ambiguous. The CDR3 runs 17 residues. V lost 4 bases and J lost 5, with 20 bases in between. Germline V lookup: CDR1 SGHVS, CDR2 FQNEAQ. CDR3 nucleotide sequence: TGTGCCAGCAGCTCGTCCCGGATAAGGGTCCATACCGGGGAGCTGTTTTTT. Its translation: CASSSSRIRVHTGELFF.

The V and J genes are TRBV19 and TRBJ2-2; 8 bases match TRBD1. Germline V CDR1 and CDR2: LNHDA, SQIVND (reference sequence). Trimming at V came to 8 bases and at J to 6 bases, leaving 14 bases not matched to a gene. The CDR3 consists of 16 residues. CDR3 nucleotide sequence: TGTGCCAGTGTTCCGGGGACAGGATATCGTCCCGGGGAGCTGTTTTTT. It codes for CASVPGTGYRPGELFF.

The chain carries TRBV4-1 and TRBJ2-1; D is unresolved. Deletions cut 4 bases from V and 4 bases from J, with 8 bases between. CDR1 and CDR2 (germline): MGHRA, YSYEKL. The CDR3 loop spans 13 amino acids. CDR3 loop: CASSPRPYNEQFF. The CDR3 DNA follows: TGCGCCAGCAGCCCCCGACCTTACAATGAGCAGTTCTTC.

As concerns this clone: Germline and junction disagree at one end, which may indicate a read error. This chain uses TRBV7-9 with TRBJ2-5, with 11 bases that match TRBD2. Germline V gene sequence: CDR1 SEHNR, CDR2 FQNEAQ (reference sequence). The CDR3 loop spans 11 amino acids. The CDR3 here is CASSPPTSGNF. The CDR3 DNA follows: TGTGCCAGCAGCCCGCCGACTAGCGGGAACTTC.

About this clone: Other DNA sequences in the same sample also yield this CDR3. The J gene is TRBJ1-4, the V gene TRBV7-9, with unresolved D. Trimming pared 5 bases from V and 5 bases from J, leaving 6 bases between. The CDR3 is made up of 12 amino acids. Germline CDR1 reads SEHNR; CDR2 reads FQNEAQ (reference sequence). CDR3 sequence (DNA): TGTGCCAGCAGCCCTCCAAATGAAAAACTGTTTTTT. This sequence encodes CASSPPNEKLFF.

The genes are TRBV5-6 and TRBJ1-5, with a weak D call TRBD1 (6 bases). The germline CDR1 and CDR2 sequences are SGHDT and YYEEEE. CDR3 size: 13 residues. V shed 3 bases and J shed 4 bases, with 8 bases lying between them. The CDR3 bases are TGTGCCAGCAGCTCCGGACAGAATCAGCCCCAGCATTTT. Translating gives CASSSGQNQPQHF.

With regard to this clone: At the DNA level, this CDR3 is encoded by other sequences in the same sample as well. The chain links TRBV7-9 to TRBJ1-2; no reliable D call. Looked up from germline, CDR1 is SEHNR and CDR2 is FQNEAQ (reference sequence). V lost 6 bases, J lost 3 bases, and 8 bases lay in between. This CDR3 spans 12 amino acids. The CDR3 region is CASSTLYYGYTF. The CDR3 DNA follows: TGTGCCAGCAGTACTTTGTACTATGGCTACACCTTC.

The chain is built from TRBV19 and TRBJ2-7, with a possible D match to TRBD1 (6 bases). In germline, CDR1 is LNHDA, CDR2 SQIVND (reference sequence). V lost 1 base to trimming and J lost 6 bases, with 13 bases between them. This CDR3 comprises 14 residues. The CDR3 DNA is TGTGCCAGTAGTATAGTCCCGACAGGCCGCGAGCAGTACTTC. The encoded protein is CASSIVPTGREQYF. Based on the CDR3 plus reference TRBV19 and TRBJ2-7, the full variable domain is DGGITQSPKYLFRKEGQNVTLSCEQNLNHDAMYWYRQDPGQGLRLIYYSQIVNDFQKGDIAEGYSVSREKKESFPLTVTSAQKNPTAFYLCASSIVPTGREQYFGPGTRLTVT.

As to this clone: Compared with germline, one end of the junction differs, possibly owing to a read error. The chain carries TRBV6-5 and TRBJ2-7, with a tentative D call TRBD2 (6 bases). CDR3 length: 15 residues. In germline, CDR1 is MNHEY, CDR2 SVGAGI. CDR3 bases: TGTGCCAGCAGTGACTCGGACGGAGGGTCCTCCGAGCAGTACTTC. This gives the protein CASSDSDGGSSEQYF.

This CDR3 is CASSPGQSNYGYTF. CDR3 nucleotides: TGTGCCAGCAGTCCGGGGCAATCTAACTATGGCTACACCTTC. The V gene is TRBV6-5, the J gene TRBJ1-2; TRBD1 is a possible D gene (5 bases). V shed 5 bases and J shed 0 bases, with 10 bases lying between them. The germline V gene has CDR1 MNHEY and CDR2 SVGAGI. CDR3 length: 14 residues.

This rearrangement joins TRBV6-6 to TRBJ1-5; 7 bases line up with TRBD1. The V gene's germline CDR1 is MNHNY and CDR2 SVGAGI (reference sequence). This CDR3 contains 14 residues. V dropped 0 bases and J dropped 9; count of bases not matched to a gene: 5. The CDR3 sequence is CASSYSEGAGPQHF. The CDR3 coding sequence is TGTGCCAGCAGTTACTCGGAGGGGGCTGGGCCCCAGCATTTT.

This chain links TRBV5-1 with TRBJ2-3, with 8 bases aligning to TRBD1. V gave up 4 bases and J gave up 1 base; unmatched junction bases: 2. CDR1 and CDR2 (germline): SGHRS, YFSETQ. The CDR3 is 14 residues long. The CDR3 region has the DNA TGCGCCAGCAGCCCGGGACAGGGCACAGATACGCAGTATTTT. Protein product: CASSPGQGTDTQYF.

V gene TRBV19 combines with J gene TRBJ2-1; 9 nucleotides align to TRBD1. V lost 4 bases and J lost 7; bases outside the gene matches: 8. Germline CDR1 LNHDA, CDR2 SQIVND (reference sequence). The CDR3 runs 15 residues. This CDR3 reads CASSTRDRVGNEQFF. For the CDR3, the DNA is TGTGCCAGTAGTACCCGGGACAGGGTAGGGAATGAGCAGTTCTTC.

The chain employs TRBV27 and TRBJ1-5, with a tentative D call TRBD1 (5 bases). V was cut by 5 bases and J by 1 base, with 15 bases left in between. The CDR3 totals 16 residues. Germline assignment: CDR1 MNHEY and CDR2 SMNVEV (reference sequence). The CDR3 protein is CASSPSQGPSNQPQHF. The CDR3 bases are TGTGCCAGCAGTCCATCTCAGGGCCCCAGCAATCAGCCCCAGCATTTT.